The table lists the clone carrying this T cell receptor (beta chain) with a count of one. The table came from immunoSEQ multiplex PCR; TCRdb's copy has only in-frame clones and leaves some out. The table includes around 130,000 clones, approximately 86% detected once. This record belongs to a study of T cell responses to AZD1222 COVID-19 vaccine. V was pared by 6 bases and J by 4 bases, with 10 bases between. CDR1 and CDR2 from the germline V gene are SGHRS and YFSETQ. The CDR3 runs 13 residues. Material: peripheral blood, obtained 28 days after the second AZD1222 dose. This chain connects TRBV5-1 to TRBJ2-2; tentatively, D is TRBD2 (6 bases). The TCR was taken from an adult who received the AZD1222 COVID-19 vaccine. CDR3 residues: CASTTGLTGELFF. CDR3 in DNA: TGCGCCAGCACGACGGGACTCACCGGGGAGCTGTTTTTT.